This T cell receptor beta chain was recovered during a study of technical replicates of blood from a handful of donors. This clone was recorded once. Germline lookup yields CDR1 KGHSH and CDR2 LQKENI. Trimming cost V 8 bases and J 5 bases, with 21 bases left between them. The CDR3 is 15 amino acids. Here immunoSEQ multiplex PCR was the method, and the copy in TCRdb shows in-frame clones only, minus some. The top ten hold approximately 12% of the sample, which has about 13,000 clones, about four fifths seen once. The sequence was obtained from a human donor in good health. The rearrangement joins TRBV18 to TRBJ2-5, with D possibly matching TRBD1 (5 bases). Sample: PBMCs. The CDR3 DNA is TGTGCCAGCCGACCCCCATCAGGGATGGTTGAGACCCAGTACTTC. It codes for CASRPPSGMVETQYF.